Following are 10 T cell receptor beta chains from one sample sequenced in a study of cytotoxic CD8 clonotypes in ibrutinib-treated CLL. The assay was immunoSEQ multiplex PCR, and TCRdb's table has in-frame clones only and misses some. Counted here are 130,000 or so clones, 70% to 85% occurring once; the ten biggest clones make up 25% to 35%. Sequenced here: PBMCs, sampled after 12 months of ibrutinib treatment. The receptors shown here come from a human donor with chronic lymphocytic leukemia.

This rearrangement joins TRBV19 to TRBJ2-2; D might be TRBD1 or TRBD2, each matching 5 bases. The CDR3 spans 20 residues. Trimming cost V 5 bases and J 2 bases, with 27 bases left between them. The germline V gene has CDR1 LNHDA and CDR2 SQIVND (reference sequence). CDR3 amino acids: CASSDPVAGRRLSNTGELFF. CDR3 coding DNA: TGTGCCAGTAGTGACCCCGTGGCAGGGAGACGACTATCCAACACCGGGGAGCTGTTTTTT.

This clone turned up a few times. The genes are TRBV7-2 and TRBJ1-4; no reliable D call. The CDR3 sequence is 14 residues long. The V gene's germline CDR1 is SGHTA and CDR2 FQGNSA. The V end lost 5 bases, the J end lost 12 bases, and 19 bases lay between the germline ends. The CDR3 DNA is TGTGCCAGCAGCCCGGGCCACGGCCGATCAGAACTGTTTTTT. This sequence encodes CASSPGHGRSELFF. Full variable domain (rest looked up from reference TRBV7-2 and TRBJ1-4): GAGVSQSPSNKVTEKGKDVELRCDPISGHTALYWYRQSLGQGLEFLIYFQGNSAPDKSGLPSDRFSAERTGGSVSTLTIQRTQQEDSAVYLCASSPGHGRSELFFGSGTQLSVL.

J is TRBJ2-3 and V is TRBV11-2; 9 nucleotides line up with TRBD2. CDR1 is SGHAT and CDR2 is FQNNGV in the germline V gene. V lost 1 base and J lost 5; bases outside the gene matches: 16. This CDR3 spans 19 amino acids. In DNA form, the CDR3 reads TGTGCCAGCAGCTTAGGGACAGCGCGGGCGGGGGGGCCGGTAGATACGCAGTATTTT. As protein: CASSLGTARAGGPVDTQYF.

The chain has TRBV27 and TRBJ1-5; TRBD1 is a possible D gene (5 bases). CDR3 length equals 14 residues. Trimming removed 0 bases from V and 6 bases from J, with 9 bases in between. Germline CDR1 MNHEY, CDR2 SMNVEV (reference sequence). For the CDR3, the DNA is TGTGCCAGCAGTTTATCGGGGCGCGGTCAGCCCCAGCATTTT. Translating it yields CASSLSGRGQPQHF.

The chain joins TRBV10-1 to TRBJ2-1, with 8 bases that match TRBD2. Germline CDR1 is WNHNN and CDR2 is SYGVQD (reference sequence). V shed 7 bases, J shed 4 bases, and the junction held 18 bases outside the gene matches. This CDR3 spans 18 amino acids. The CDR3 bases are TGCGCCAGCAAAGAGAGGGCAGGGGTAATAGCGGGGTACAATGAGCAGTTCTTC. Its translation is CASKERAGVIAGYNEQFF.

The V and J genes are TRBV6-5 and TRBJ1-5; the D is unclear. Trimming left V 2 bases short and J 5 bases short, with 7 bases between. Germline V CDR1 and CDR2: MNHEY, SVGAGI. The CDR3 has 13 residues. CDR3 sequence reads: CASSYTTDQPQHF. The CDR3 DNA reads TGTGCCAGCAGTTACACCACTGATCAGCCCCAGCATTTT.

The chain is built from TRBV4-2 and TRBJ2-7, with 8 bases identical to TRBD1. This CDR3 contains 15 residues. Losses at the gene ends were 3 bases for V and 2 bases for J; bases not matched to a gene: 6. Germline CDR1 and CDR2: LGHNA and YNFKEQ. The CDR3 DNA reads TGTGCCAGCAGCCAGCAAGCACAGGGGGCCTACGAGCAGTACTTC. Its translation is CASSQQAQGAYEQYF.

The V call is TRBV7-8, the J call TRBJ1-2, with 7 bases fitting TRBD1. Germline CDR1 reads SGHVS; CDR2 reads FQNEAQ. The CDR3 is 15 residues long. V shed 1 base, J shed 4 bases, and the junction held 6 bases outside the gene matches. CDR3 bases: TGTGCCAGCAGCTTAGGGCAGACAGGGCTCTATGGCTACACCTTC. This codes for CASSLGQTGLYGYTF.

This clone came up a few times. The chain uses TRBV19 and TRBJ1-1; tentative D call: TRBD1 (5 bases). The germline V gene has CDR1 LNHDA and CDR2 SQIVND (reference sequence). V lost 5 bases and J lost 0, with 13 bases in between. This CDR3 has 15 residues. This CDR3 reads CASSARTRMNTEAFF. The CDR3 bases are TGTGCCAGTAGTGCCCGGACAAGGATGAACACTGAAGCTTTCTTT.

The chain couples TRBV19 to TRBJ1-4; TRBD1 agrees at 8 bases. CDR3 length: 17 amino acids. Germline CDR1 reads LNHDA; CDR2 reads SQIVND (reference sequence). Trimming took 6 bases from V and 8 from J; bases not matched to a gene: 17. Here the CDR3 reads CASSQRTGSVLWEKLFF. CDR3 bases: TGTGCCAGTAGCCAGAGGACAGGGTCTGTCTTATGGGAAAAACTGTTTTTT. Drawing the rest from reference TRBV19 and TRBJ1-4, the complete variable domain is DGGITQSPKYLFRKEGQNVTLSCEQNLNHDAMYWYRQDPGQGLRLIYYSQIVNDFQKGDIAEGYSVSREKKESFPLTVTSAQKNPTAFYLCASSQRTGSVLWEKLFFGSGTQLSVL.